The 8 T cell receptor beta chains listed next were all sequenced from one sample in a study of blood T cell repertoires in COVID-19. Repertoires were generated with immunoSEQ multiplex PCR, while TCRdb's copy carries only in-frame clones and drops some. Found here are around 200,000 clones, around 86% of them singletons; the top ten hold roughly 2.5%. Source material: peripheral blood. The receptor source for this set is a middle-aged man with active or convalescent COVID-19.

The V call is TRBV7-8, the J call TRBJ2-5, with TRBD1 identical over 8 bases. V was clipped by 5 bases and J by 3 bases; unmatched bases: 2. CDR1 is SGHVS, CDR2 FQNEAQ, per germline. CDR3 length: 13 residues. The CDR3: CASSIQGEETQYF. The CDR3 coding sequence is TGTGCCAGCAGCATACAGGGGGAAGAGACCCAGTACTTC.

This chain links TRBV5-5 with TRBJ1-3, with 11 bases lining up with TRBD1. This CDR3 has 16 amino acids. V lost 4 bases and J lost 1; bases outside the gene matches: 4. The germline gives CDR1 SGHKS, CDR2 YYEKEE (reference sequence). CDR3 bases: TGTGCCAGCAGCCCCGGACAGGGGGCGTCTGGAAACACCATATATTTT. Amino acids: CASSPGQGASGNTIYF. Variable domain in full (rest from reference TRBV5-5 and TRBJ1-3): DAGVTQSPTHLIKTRGQQVTLRCSPISGHKSVSWYQQVLGQGPQFIFQYYEKEERGRGNFPDRFSARQFPNYSSELNVNALLLGDSALYLCASSPGQGASGNTIYFGEGSWLTVV.

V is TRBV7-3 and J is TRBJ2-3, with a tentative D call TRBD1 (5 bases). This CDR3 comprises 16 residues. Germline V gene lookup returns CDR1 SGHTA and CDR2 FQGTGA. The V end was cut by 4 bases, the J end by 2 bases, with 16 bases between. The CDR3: CASSSGPGRDTDTQYF. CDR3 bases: TGTGCCAGCAGCTCAGGGCCGGGCCGCGACACAGATACGCAGTATTTT.

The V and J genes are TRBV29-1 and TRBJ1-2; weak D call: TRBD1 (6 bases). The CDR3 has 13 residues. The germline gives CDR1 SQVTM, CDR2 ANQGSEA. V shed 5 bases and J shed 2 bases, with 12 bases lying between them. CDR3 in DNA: TGCAGCGTTCGGACAGATCGAAACTATGGCTACACCTTC. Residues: CSVRTDRNYGYTF. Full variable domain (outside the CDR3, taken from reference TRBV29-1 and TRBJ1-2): SAVISQKPSRDICQRGTSLTIQCQVDSQVTMMFWYRQQPGQSLTLIATANQGSEATYESGFVIDKFPISRPNLTFSTLTVSNMSPEDSSIYLCSVRTDRNYGYTFGSGTRLTVV.

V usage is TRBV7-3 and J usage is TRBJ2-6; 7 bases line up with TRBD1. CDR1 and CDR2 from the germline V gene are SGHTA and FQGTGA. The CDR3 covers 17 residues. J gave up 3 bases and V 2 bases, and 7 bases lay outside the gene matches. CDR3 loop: CASSLSSGGGGANVLTF. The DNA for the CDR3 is TGTGCCAGCAGCTTATCTTCAGGGGGTGGTGGGGCCAACGTCCTGACTTTC.

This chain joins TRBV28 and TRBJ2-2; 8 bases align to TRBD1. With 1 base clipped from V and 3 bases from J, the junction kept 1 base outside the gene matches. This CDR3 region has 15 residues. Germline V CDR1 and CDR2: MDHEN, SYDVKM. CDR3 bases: TGTGCCAGCAGTTTATTGGGACAGGACACCGGGGAGCTGTTTTTT. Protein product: CASSLLGQDTGELFF.

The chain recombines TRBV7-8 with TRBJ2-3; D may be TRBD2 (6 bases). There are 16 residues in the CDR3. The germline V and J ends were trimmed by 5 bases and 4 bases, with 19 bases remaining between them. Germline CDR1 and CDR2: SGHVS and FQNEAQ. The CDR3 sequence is CASSLGSGLRSDTQYF. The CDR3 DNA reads TGTGCCAGCAGCCTCGGATCGGGACTCCGTTCAGATACGCAGTATTTT.

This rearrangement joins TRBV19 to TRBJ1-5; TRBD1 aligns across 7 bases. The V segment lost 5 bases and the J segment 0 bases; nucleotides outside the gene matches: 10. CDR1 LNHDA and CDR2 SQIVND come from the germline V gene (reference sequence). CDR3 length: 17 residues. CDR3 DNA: TGTGCCAGTAGTTCCCCGGGACAGCTTTATAGCAATCAGCCCCAGCATTTT. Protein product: CASSSPGQLYSNQPQHF.